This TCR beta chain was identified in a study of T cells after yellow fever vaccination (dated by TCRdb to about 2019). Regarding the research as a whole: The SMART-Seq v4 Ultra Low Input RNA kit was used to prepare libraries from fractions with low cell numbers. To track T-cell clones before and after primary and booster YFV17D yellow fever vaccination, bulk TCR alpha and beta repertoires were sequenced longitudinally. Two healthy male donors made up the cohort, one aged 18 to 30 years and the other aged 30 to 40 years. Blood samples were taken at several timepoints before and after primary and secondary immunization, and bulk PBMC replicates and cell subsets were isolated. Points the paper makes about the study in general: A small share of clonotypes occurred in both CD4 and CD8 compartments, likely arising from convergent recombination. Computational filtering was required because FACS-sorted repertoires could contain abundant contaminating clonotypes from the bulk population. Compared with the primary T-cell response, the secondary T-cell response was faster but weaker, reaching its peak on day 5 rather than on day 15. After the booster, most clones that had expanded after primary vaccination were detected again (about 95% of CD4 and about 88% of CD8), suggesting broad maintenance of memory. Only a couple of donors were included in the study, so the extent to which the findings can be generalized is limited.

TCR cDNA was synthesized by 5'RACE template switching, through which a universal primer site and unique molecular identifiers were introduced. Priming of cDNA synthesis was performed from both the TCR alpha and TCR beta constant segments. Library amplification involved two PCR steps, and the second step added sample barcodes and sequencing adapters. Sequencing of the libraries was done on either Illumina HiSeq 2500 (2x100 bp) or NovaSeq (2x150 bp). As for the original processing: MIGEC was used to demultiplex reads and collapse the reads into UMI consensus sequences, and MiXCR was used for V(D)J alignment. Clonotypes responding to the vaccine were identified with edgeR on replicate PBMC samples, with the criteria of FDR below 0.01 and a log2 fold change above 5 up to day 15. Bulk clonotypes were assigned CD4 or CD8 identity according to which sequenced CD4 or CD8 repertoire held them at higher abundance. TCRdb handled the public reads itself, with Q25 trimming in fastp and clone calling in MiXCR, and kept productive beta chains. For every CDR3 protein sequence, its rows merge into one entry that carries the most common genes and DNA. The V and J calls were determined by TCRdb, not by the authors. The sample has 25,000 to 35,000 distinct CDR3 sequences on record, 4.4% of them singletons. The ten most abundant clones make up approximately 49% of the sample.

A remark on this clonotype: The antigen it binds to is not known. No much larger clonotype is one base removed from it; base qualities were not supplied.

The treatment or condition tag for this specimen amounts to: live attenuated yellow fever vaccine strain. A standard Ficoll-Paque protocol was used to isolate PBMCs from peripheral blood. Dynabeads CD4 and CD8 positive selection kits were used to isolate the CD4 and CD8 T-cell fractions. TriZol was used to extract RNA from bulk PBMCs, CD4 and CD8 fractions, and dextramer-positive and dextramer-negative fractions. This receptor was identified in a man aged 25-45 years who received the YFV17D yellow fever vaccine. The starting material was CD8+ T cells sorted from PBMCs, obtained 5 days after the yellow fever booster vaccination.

CDR3 region: CASSPIAGGRGEKLFF. The DNA sequence is TGTGCCAGCAGTCCTATCGCAGGGGGCCGGGGTGAAAAACTGTTTTTT. This chain is built from TRBV25-1 and TRBJ1-4; a stretch of 8 junction bases matches TRBD1. As encoded in the germline V gene, CDR1 is MGHDK while CDR2 is SYGVNS. V lost 5 bases and J lost 7 bases, and the count of bases not matched to a germline gene is 12. Taken from cysteine to phenylalanine, the CDR3 has 16 residues. Only the CDR3 region is kept as DNA, spanning 48 bases read in frame from base 1.